This T cell receptor (beta chain) was retrieved from a study of blood T cell repertoires in COVID-19. Study-wide background: Spain, Italy and the United States supplied samples that represented acute and convalescent COVID-19. T cells, B-cell-depleted T cells, or PBMCs provided the cDNA or gDNA that served as material.

Original processing notes: Amplifying reference gene primers gave estimates of nucleated cell counts. The repertoire was sequenced with immunoSEQ multiplex PCR; TCRdb's copy has only in-frame clones and lacks some. For V, J and clone size, that table is used; D and trimming come from the DNA. The table shows some 87,000 clones, with roughly 77% occurring only once. CDR1 is SGDLS and CDR2 is YYNGEE in the germline V gene. V gave up 6 bases and J gave up 4 bases; unmatched junction bases: 8. The CDR3 sequence is 14 residues long. The sequence came from a human donor in a cohort sampled during active COVID-19. Sample: peripheral blood. The V call is TRBV9, the J call TRBJ2-7; 9 positions match TRBD1. CDR3 bases: TGTGCCAGCAATTTAGGGGGACAGGGTTACGAGCAGTACTTC. It yields the protein CASNLGGQGYEQYF. Filled out from reference TRBV9 and TRBJ2-7, the complete variable domain reads DSGVTQTPKHLITATGQRVTLRCSPRSGDLSVYWYQQSLDQGLQFLIQYYNGEERAKGNILERFSAQQFPDLHSELNLSSLELGDSALYFCASNLGGQGYEQYFGPGTRLTVT.